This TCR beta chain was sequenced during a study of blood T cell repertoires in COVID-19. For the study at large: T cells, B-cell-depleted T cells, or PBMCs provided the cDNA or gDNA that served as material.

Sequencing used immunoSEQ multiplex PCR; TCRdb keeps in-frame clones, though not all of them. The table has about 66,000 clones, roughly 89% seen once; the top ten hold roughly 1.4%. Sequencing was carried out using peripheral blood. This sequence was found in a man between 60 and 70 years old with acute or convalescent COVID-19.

The DNA of the CDR3 is TGTGCCAGCAGCGTAGGAGGAGAGACAGGGTACGCTGAAGCTTTCTTT. It is translated as CASSVGGETGYAEAFF. J is TRBJ1-1 and V is TRBV9; 7 nucleotides match TRBD1. Germline CDR1 reads SGDLS; CDR2 reads YYNGEE. The CDR3 has 16 amino acids. V trimming: 0 bases; J trimming: 6 bases; junction bases outside the gene matches: 11.